This is a list of T cell receptor beta chains from one sample in a study of blood T cell repertoires in COVID-19. Here immunoSEQ multiplex PCR was the method, and the copy in TCRdb shows in-frame clones only, minus some. The table has approximately 52,000 clones, 87% seen once. The sequenced sample consisted of peripheral blood. The source is a human donor with active COVID-19. The donor label of this sample is uncertain. Each CDR3 is given with its conserved first and last residue. A D gene is named only where the DNA matches it firmly. Some rows mark clone size as missing; the rest say once, few, many or name a class of expanded clone.

clone size | J gene | V gene | D gene | CDR3 DNA | CDR3 protein
NA | TRBJ1-3 | TRBV3-1/TRBV3-2 | NA | TGTGCCAGCAGCCTACGACAGGCAAACTCTGGAAACACCATATATTTT | CASSLRQANSGNTIYF
once | TRBJ2-4 | TRBV5-1 | NA | TGCGCCAGCAGCCTAACTGGGCGTCAAAACATTCAGTACTTC | CASSLTGRQNIQYF
NA | TRBJ1-5 | TRBV5-6 | TRBD1 | TGTGCCAGCAGCTGGGGACAGGGTAATCAGCCCCAGCATTTT | CASSWGQGNQPQHF
NA | TRBJ1-3 | TRBV14 | NA | TGTGCCAGCAGCCAAGTGAGCGGAAACACCATATATTTT | CASSQVSGNTIYF
NA | TRBJ2-3 | TRBV7-9 | TRBD1 | TGTGCCAGCAGCCCCCCGGGACAGGGGGTTTTGACAGATACGCAGTATTTT | CASSPPGQGVLTDTQYF
NA | TRBJ2-7 | TRBV5-4 | NA | TGTGCCAGCAGCTTGGACAGGGCTTTATCCTACGAGCAGTACTTC | CASSLDRALSYEQYF
NA | TRBJ1-2 | TRBV2 | NA | TGTGCCAGCGGAACAGACAGGTTGTCTGTTGGCTACACCTTC | CASGTDRLSVGYTF
NA | TRBJ2-3 | TRBV5-6 | NA | TGTGCCAGCAGCTTGACGAGAGATACGCAGTATTTT | CASSLTRDTQYF
few | TRBJ1-6 | TRBV5-1 | NA | TGCGCCAGCAGCGCGGCCAGTAGCTCCTATAATTCACCCCTCCACTTT | CASSAASSSYNSPLHF
NA | TRBJ2-7 | TRBV18 | TRBD1 | TGTGCCAGCTCCAGACAGGGGAACGAGCAGTACTTC | CASSRQGNEQYF
NA | TRBJ1-5 | TRBV19 | TRBD1 | TGTGCCAGTCTTCTTACAGGGGGAGGCAATCAGCCCCAGCATTTT | CASLLTGGGNQPQHF
NA | TRBJ2-2 | TRBV6-5 | NA | TGTGCCAGCAGACTCTCCAGACACAACACCGGGGAGCTGTTTTTT | CASRLSRHNTGELFF
NA | TRBJ1-4 | TRBV19 | TRBD1 | TGTGCCAGTAGTGTGGGACAGGGGATTCTAAGTGAAAAACTGTTTTTT | CASSVGQGILSEKLFF
NA | TRBJ1-4 | TRBV4-2 | TRBD1 | TGTGCCAGCAGCCAAGGGGACAGGGTCGGGAATGAAAAACTGTTTTTT | CASSQGDRVGNEKLFF
NA | TRBJ2-7 | TRBV5-1 | NA | TGCGCCAGCAGCTTGGCGGGGACATCCGGCGAGCAGTACTTC | CASSLAGTSGEQYF
NA | TRBJ1-1 | TRBV29-1 | TRBD1 | TGCAGCGTGGGCAGGGGGCTCCCTGAAGCTTTCTTT | CSVGRGLPEAFF
NA | TRBJ2-1 | TRBV7-2 | TRBD2 | TGTGCCAGCAGCTTAGACGGGGGGGCTTTTAATGAGCAGTTCTTC | CASSLDGGAFNEQFF
NA | TRBJ2-5 | TRBV3-1/TRBV3-2 | TRBD2 | TGTGCCAGCAGCCAAGGGGTTAGCGGGGGAGTGAGGGAGACCCAGTACTTC | CASSQGVSGGVRETQYF
NA | TRBJ1-4 | TRBV5-5 | NA | TGTGCCAGCAGCCCCGACAATAATGAAAAACTGTTTTTT | CASSPDNNEKLFF
NA | TRBJ2-3 | TRBV7-2 | NA | TGTGCCAGCAGCTTATCCGCAGATACGCAGTATTTT | CASSLSADTQYF
NA | TRBJ2-5 | TRBV7-2 | TRBD2 | TGTGCCAGCAGCCCCGGCGGCGGGGGGGCTAGAGAGACCCAGTACTTC | CASSPGGGGARETQYF
NA | TRBJ2-5 | TRBV19 | TRBD1 | TGTGCCAGTAGTATCCGGACAGGGAAGGAGACCCAGTACTTC | CASSIRTGKETQYF
NA | TRBJ1-6 | TRBV6-5 | TRBD1 | TGTGCCAGCACCCCGGACAGGGGGAATTCACCCCTCCACTTT | CASTPDRGNSPLHF
NA | TRBJ2-7 | TRBV19 | TRBD1 | TGTGCCAGTAGTACCCCGGGACAGTCCTACGAGCAGTACTTC | CASSTPGQSYEQYF
NA | TRBJ2-1 | TRBV5-4 | TRBD1 | TGTGCCAGCAGCTCGGGACAGGGGAAGGTCAATGAGCAGTTCTTC | CASSSGQGKVNEQFF
once | TRBJ2-7 | TRBV11-1 | NA | TGTGCCAGCAGCTCGGCAGGGGTAGAAGACGAGCAGTACTTC | CASSSAGVEDEQYF
NA | TRBJ1-2 | TRBV6-2/TRBV6-3 | NA | TGTGCCAGCAGTTATCTCACAGAGAACTATGGCTACACCTTC | CASSYLTENYGYTF
NA | TRBJ2-3 | TRBV18 | NA | NA | CASSPSVRTDTQYF
NA | TRBJ2-1 | TRBV7-9 | NA | TGTGCCAGCAGTCCCCAGGGTCTAGACGGCAATGAGCAGTTCTTC | CASSPQGLDGNEQFF
NA | TRBJ1-5 | TRBV5-8 | NA | TGTGCCAGCAGCTTGGCCCTGAGGGATCAGCCCCAGCATTTT | CASSLALRDQPQHF
NA | TRBJ1-1 | TRBV19 | NA | TGTGCCAGTAGTTACCCATTGGGTCGGAGGAGAGAAGCTTTCTTT | CASSYPLGRRREAFF
NA | TRBJ1-1 | TRBV7-9 | NA | TGTGCCAGCAGCATAATTACAGGGCGCACTGAAGCTTTCTTT | CASSIITGRTEAFF
once | TRBJ2-3 | TRBV6-2/TRBV6-3 | NA | TGTGCCAGCAGTGGTATGGCTTTTCGTACAGATACGCAGTATTTT | CASSGMAFRTDTQYF
NA | TRBJ2-1 | TRBV3-1/TRBV3-2 | TRBD1 | TGTGCCAGCAGCCAAAGGCGACAGGGGAATGAGCAGTTCTTC | CASSQRRQGNEQFF
NA | TRBJ1-2 | TRBV19 | NA | TGTGCCAGTAGTACATCAGGGGTTTGGGGAAATGGCTACACCTTC | CASSTSGVWGNGYTF
NA | TRBJ2-5 | TRBV7-7 | NA | TGTGCTAGCAGCTTCCTTCGGACTGGAAGACAAGAGACCCAGTACTTC | CASSFLRTGRQETQYF
NA | TRBJ2-1 | TRBV2 | TRBD2 | TGTGCCAGCAGTGAAACCCTAGCGGGGATCTCCTACAATGAGCAGTTCTTC | CASSETLAGISYNEQFF
NA | TRBJ1-3 | TRBV11-2 | NA | TGTGCCAGCAGCTTACGGGGAACTGGAAACACCATATATTTT | CASSLRGTGNTIYF
NA | TRBJ1-2 | TRBV29-1 | TRBD1 | TGCAGCGTTGAAGAAGACAGGGGCTATGGCTACACCTTC | CSVEEDRGYGYTF
NA | TRBJ1-3 | TRBV6-5 | NA | TGTGCCAGCAGATCGGACAAAGATGGAAACACCATATATTTT | CASRSDKDGNTIYF
NA | TRBJ1-1 | TRBV10-3 | NA | TGTGCCATCAGTCCCCAGGCAGCGAACACTGAAGCTTTCTTT | CAISPQAANTEAFF
NA | TRBJ2-2 | TRBV7-9 | TRBD1 | TGTGCCAGCAGCTCAGCCCCGGGACAGAGGAACACCGGGGAGCTGTTTTTT | CASSSAPGQRNTGELFF
NA | TRBJ1-4 | TRBV6-1 | TRBD1 | TGTGCCAGCAGTGAAAGTTCGACAGGGCGGGAAAAACTGTTTTTT | CASSESSTGREKLFF
NA | TRBJ1-2 | TRBV20-1 | NA | TGCAGTGCTAGTGGGGGACAAGTTAACTATGGCTACACCTTC | CSASGGQVNYGYTF
NA | TRBJ2-7 | TRBV6-5 | TRBD1 | TGTGCCAGCAGTTACTCTGGGACAGGGTCCTACGAGCAGTACTTC | CASSYSGTGSYEQYF
NA | TRBJ2-5 | TRBV18 | TRBD2 | TGTGCCAGCTCACGATTCTCTAGCGGGGAAGAGACCCAGTACTTC | CASSRFSSGEETQYF
NA | TRBJ2-1 | TRBV3-1/TRBV3-2 | TRBD1 | TGTGCCAGCAGACGGGACAGGGGCAATGAGCAGTTCTTC | CASRRDRGNEQFF
NA | TRBJ1-1 | TRBV6-2/TRBV6-3 | NA | TGTGCCAGCAGTACCCCCACAGTGAACACTGAAGCTTTCTTT | CASSTPTVNTEAFF
once | TRBJ1-4 | TRBV10-3 | NA | TGTGCCATCAGGCACGGCGTGGAGGAAAAACTGTTTTTT | CAIRHGVEEKLFF
NA | TRBJ2-1 | TRBV9 | NA | TGTGCCAGCAGCGTGTCAGTTGAGAGGGGGAGCTCCTACAATGAGCAGTTCTTC | CASSVSVERGSSYNEQFF
NA | TRBJ2-7 | TRBV11-2 | NA | TGTGCCAGCAGCTTAGGAAGGGGTCTAGAGCAGTACTTC | CASSLGRGLEQYF
NA | TRBJ2-1 | TRBV29-1 | TRBD1 | TGCAGCGCCCAAGGACAGGGGGTTAGGGAGCAGTTCTTC | CSAQGQGVREQFF
NA | TRBJ1-1 | TRBV9 | NA | TGTGCCAGCAGCCCCCAAACCACGGGGACTGAAGCTTTCTTT | CASSPQTTGTEAFF
NA | TRBJ2-1 | TRBV10-2 | NA | TGCGCCAGCAGTGAGTCCAGGGCGGGGGCAAGCTCCTACAATGAGCAGTTCTTC | CASSESRAGASSYNEQFF